Each of the 24 T cell receptor beta chains below was sequenced from the same sample in a study of T-cell memory formation after mild COVID-19. TCRdb redid the calling of the 5' RACE reads with MiXCR, one entry per CDR3 protein. The top ten clones hold about 2% of a sample with some 150,000 distinct CDR3 sequences, 6% to 7% of them seen once. The sequencing sample was made of PBMCs or a T cell subset sorted from them (not recorded which). The receptor source for this set is an adult woman who had mild COVID-19 (a few samples of this study predate the infection). Cell type and time point are not known.

The rearrangement links TRBV6-1 to TRBJ2-7, with 12 bases fitting TRBD2. The CDR3 is made up of 14 amino acids. The V segment lost 6 bases and the J segment 3 bases; nucleotides outside the gene matches: 3. Germline CDR1 MNHNS, CDR2 SASEGT. The CDR3 DNA reads as TGTGCCAGCAGCCTGACTAGCGGGAGCTACGAGCAGTACTTC. Encoded protein: CASSLTSGSYEQYF.

This clonotype was counted a few times. V usage is TRBV18 and J usage is TRBJ1-5, with D perhaps TRBD1 (5 bases). This CDR3 is built from 14 residues. V lost 1 base to trimming and J lost 4 bases, with 8 bases between them. Germline V lookup: CDR1 KGHSH, CDR2 LQKENI. The CDR3 DNA reads TGTGCCAGCTCACCACAGACAGAAAATCAGCCCCAGCATTTT. Its protein is CASSPQTENQPQHF.

This clonotype has only a few counts. The chain combines TRBV10-3 with TRBJ2-1, with a possible D match to TRBD2 (6 bases). V was shortened by 2 bases and J by 9 bases, with 11 bases between the two germline ends. There are 13 residues in the CDR3. The germline CDR1 and CDR2 sequences are ENHRY and SYGVKD. The CDR3 DNA reads as TGTGCCATCAGTGAGCGGGGCGGGGTTGAGCAGTTCTTC. This encodes CAISERGGVEQFF.

This clonotype was detected ten times or more. V and J are TRBV12-3 or TRBV12-4 and TRBJ2-5; 11 bases are a match to TRBD1. The CDR3 contains 17 residues. V trimming: 1 base; J trimming: 5 bases; junction bases outside the gene matches: 9. The CDR3 protein is CASSLGPDRGRRETQYF. The CDR3 nucleotides are TGTGCCAGCAGTTTAGGTCCGGACAGGGGGCGCAGGGAGACCCAGTACTTC.

The table lists this clonotype with a few counts. A junction end diverges from the germline sequence, so it may reflect a read error. The gene calls are TRBV7-9 and TRBJ2-1, with D tentatively TRBD2 (6 bases). The CDR3 consists of 16 residues. Germline CDR1 is SEHNR and CDR2 is FQNEAQ (reference sequence). CDR3 bases: TGTGCCAGCAGCTTACTCCCCGTAGCGGCGGGCGGATTTACGCTCTTC. Its translation: CASSLLPVAAGGFTLF.

The V call is TRBV11-2, the J call TRBJ1-2; D remains ambiguous. CDR1 and CDR2 from the germline V gene are SGHAT and FQNNGV. Trimming stripped 0 bases from V and 4 bases from J, with 9 bases between. This CDR3 region has 14 residues. CDR3 sequence (DNA): TGTGCCAGCAGCTTAGAGCGGTCCGGCTATGGCTACACCTTC. Its translation: CASSLERSGYGYTF.

This clonotype was recorded many times. The J gene is TRBJ2-5, the V gene TRBV6-2 or TRBV6-3; D unclear. The CDR3 is made up of 14 amino acids. In germline, CDR1 is MNHEY, CDR2 SVGEGT. Trimming removed 6 bases at V and 0 bases at J, with 11 bases between. For the CDR3, the DNA is TGTGCCAGCAGACCCCAGACGTACCAAGAGACCCAGTACTTC. It encodes CASRPQTYQETQYF.

This clonotype has ten or more counts. The chain uses TRBV20-1 and TRBJ2-7, with 7 bases matching TRBD1. The CDR3 is 12 amino acids. Germline CDR1 is DFQATT and CDR2 is SNEGSKA (reference sequence). V was pared by 5 bases and J by 3 bases, with 4 bases of the junction left unmatched. For the CDR3, the DNA is TGCAGTGCTGCCCGGGACAGCTACGAGCAGTACTTC. Its translation: CSAARDSYEQYF.

This clonotype showed up many times. The chain employs TRBV10-3 and TRBJ1-2; 7 nucleotides align to TRBD1. CDR3 length equals 16 residues. After removal of 4 bases from V and 4 bases from J, the junction contained 12 bases not matched to a gene. From germline, CDR1 is ENHRY and CDR2 SYGVKD. The DNA of the CDR3 is TGTGCCATCAGTGGGACCGGGACAGCTTTTTCCTATGGCTACACCTTC. Translating gives CAISGTGTAFSYGYTF.

This clonotype was counted a few times. This chain connects TRBV7-2 to TRBJ1-4; 7 bases agree with TRBD1. In germline, CDR1 is SGHTA, CDR2 FQGNSA. Unmatched junction bases numbered 10, after V lost 5 bases and J lost 7 bases. The CDR3 is made up of 15 amino acids. CDR3 protein: CASSGHKGAIEKLFF. CDR3 nucleotides: TGTGCCAGCAGCGGACATAAGGGGGCGATTGAAAAACTGTTTTTT.

The J gene is TRBJ1-5, the V gene TRBV24-1; 8 nucleotides align to TRBD1. After removal of 0 bases from V and 2 bases from J, the junction contained 11 bases not matched to a gene. Germline-derived CDR1 and CDR2 are KGHDR and SFDVKD. This CDR3 spans 19 amino acids. CDR3 residues: CATSDLTQGALDGNQPQHF. DNA of the CDR3: TGTGCCACCAGTGATTTGACTCAGGGGGCATTGGATGGCAATCAGCCCCAGCATTTT.

Many counts were recorded for this clonotype. The V gene is TRBV30, the J gene TRBJ2-2; D tentatively reads TRBD1 or TRBD2 (5 bases each). Trimming pared 1 base from V and 4 bases from J, leaving 7 bases between. The CDR3 consists of 13 residues. The germline V gene has CDR1 GTSNPN and CDR2 SVGIG (reference sequence). The CDR3 sequence is CAWSGGSTGELFF. DNA for the CDR3: TGTGCCTGGAGTGGGGGGTCCACCGGGGAGCTGTTTTTT.

V gene TRBV11-2 combines with J gene TRBJ1-1; no definite D call. This CDR3 contains 14 residues. V was cut by 5 bases and J by 4 bases, with 14 bases left in between. The V gene's germline CDR1 is SGHAT and CDR2 FQNNGV. CDR3 DNA: TGTGCCAGCAGCACCGGACTGAGAGGCACTGAAGCTTTCTTT. Its translation is CASSTGLRGTEAFF.

The table lists this clonotype with many counts. The V gene is TRBV5-1, the J gene TRBJ2-1, with D possibly being TRBD2 (7 bases). The V end lost 2 bases, the J end lost 0 bases, and 15 bases lay between the germline ends. This CDR3 is built from 17 residues. CDR1 SGHRS and CDR2 YFSETQ come from the germline V gene. The CDR3 spells CASSLGLGGHSYNEQFF. CDR3 DNA sequence: TGCGCCAGCAGCTTAGGCCTCGGGGGGCACTCCTACAATGAGCAGTTCTTC.

The chain carries TRBV19 and TRBJ2-2, with D possibly matching TRBD1 (6 bases). Germline values: CDR1 LNHDA, CDR2 SQIVND (reference sequence). With 7 bases removed from V and 6 bases from J, the gap between germline ends came to 18 bases. The CDR3 consists of 15 residues. The CDR3 sequence: CASTERTEKAGELFF. The CDR3 DNA reads TGTGCCAGTACAGAGAGGACAGAGAAAGCCGGGGAGCTGTTTTTT.

In this sample, this clonotype turned up many times. The chain recombines TRBV5-1 with TRBJ2-2; 8 bases fit TRBD2. After removal of 5 bases from V and 4 bases from J, the junction contained 13 bases not matched to a gene. The germline gives CDR1 SGHRS, CDR2 YFSETQ. The CDR3 covers 17 residues. The CDR3 nucleotides are TGCGCCAGCAGACCCTGGTTTGCGGGAGGCTCCACCGGGGAGCTGTTTTTT. Translated: CASRPWFAGGSTGELFF.

This clonotype showed up just a few times. The chain is built from TRBV4-2 and TRBJ2-3; D is undetermined. CDR3 length: 13 residues. Germline CDR1 LGHNA, CDR2 YNFKEQ. V was trimmed by 0 bases and J by 2 bases, leaving 3 bases between them. The CDR3 loop reads CASSQEHTDTQYF. The CDR3 DNA reads as TGTGCCAGCAGCCAAGAGCACACAGATACGCAGTATTTT.

This clonotype was recorded many times. The chain couples TRBV20-1 to TRBJ2-1; D perhaps matches TRBD2 (5 bases). CDR3 length: 14 amino acids. The germline V gene has CDR1 DFQATT and CDR2 SNEGSKA (reference sequence). Trimming pared 1 base from V and 0 bases from J, leaving 7 bases between. The CDR3 region is CSARVGSSYNEQFF. The CDR3 region has the DNA TGCAGTGCTAGAGTGGGGAGCTCCTACAATGAGCAGTTCTTC.

This clonotype was counted only a few times. This chain uses TRBV9 with TRBJ2-2, with a possible D match to TRBD2 (5 bases). The germline gives CDR1 SGDLS, CDR2 YYNGEE. The CDR3 contains 12 residues. Trimming left V 8 bases short and J 5 bases short, with 10 bases between. For the CDR3, the DNA is TGTGCCAGTAAATCGGGGACCGGGGAGCTGTTTTTT. Translation: CASKSGTGELFF. Full variable domain (missing parts from reference TRBV9 and TRBJ2-2): DSGVTQTPKHLITATGQRVTLRCSPRSGDLSVYWYQQSLDQGLQFLIQYYNGEERAKGNILERFSAQQFPDLHSELNLSSLELGDSALYFCASKSGTGELFFGEGSRLTVL.

Many counts were recorded for this clonotype. The chain is built from TRBV5-1 and TRBJ1-1; D uncertain. The CDR3 spans 13 residues. The V gene lost 0 bases and the J gene lost 1 base, with 4 bases spanning the gap. Germline lookup yields CDR1 SGHRS and CDR2 YFSETQ. The CDR3 DNA reads TGCGCCAGCAGCTTGGACAGGAACACTGAAGCTTTCTTT. Encoded protein: CASSLDRNTEAFF.

The sample holds many counts of this clonotype. The rearrangement uses TRBV7-9 and TRBJ1-2, with 7 bases matching TRBD1. The CDR3 length is 15 residues. V was clipped by 5 bases and J by 3 bases; unmatched bases: 9. The V gene's germline CDR1 is SEHNR and CDR2 FQNEAQ (reference sequence). CDR3 bases: TGTGCCAGCAGCCTTACAGGGGCGTATGACTATGGCTACACCTTC. It codes for CASSLTGAYDYGYTF.

This sequence joins TRBV7-2 and TRBJ2-7, with D possibly called TRBD1 or TRBD2 (5 bases each). V lost 5 bases to trimming and J lost 6 bases, with 20 bases between them. In germline, CDR1 is SGHTA, CDR2 FQGNSA. CDR3 length equals 15 residues. The CDR3, as DNA: TGTGCCAGCAGCCCCCTGGGACGCGGATCCCTCGAGCAGTACTTC. This gives the protein CASSPLGRGSLEQYF.

CDR3 protein: CASSQVGSSSTQYF. The DNA of the CDR3 is TGTGCCAGCAGCCAAGTCGGGTCTAGCTCAACGCAGTATTTT. J is TRBJ2-3 and V is TRBV3-1; D possibly corresponds to TRBD2 (5 bases). Trimming stripped 1 base from V and 9 bases from J, with 14 bases between. The germline gives CDR1 LGHDT, CDR2 YNNKEL (reference sequence). The CDR3 spans 14 residues.

This clonotype was recorded a few times. The V gene is TRBV6-2 or TRBV6-3, the J gene TRBJ1-1; perhaps TRBD1 as D (6 bases). The germline V gene encodes CDR1 MNHEY and CDR2 SVGEGT. The CDR3 totals 12 residues. With 2 bases removed from V and 9 bases from J, the gap between germline ends came to 10 bases. The CDR3: CASSYTWGQAFF. The CDR3, as DNA: TGTGCCAGCAGTTACACATGGGGGCAAGCTTTCTTT.